The clone carrying this T cell receptor (beta chain) appeared a single time. The germline gives CDR1 LGHNA, CDR2 YSLEER. This CDR3 spans 14 amino acids. J gave up 7 bases and V 0 bases, and 3 bases lay outside the gene matches. The entry originates in a study of blood T cells in healthy people across ages. Alongside a J-beta primer mix, a sample-barcoded 5' primer served in a second PCR lasting about 6 to 11 cycles. MiXCR, run by TCRdb on the 5' RACE reads, gives a single entry per CDR3 protein. The sample shows about 730,000 distinct CDR3 sequences, more than 40% of them seen only once. This rearrangement joins TRBV4-3 to TRBJ1-5, with 7 nucleotides matching TRBD1. This TCR derives from a woman aged 60-75 years in good health. The sequencing input was blood. CDR3 DNA sequence: TGCGCCAGCAGCCAAGATACAGGGGTACAGCCCCAGCATTTT. Encoded protein: CASSQDTGVQPQHF.